The sequence of this T cell receptor (beta chain) was determined in a study of shared clonotypes between healthy human individuals. Assay used: immunoSEQ multiplex PCR; TCRdb lists only in-frame clones, some missing. The table lists about 1 million clones, about 75% of them singletons. The CDR3 runs to 15 residues. CDR1 SNHLY and CDR2 FYNNEI come from the germline V gene. The germline V and J ends were trimmed by 8 bases and 9 bases, with 20 bases remaining between them. The chain joins TRBV2 to TRBJ1-6, with D possibly TRBD1 on 6 matching bases. The sample was memory CD4+ T cells sorted from blood. Subset indicated: CD45RA-negative fraction. The TCR originated in a man aged 18 to 35 in good health. The DNA for the CDR3 is TGTGCCAGCTGGGGGAACAGGGCTAGCGGTTCACCCCTCCACTTT. Amino acid sequence: CASWGNRASGSPLHF.